Listed below are T cell receptor beta chains from one sample, sequenced in a study of blood T cell repertoires in COVID-19. The repertoire was sequenced with immunoSEQ multiplex PCR; TCRdb's copy has only in-frame clones and lacks some. Among about 260,000 clones, over 75% were seen once, and the ten largest hold more than 8.5%. The sequenced sample consisted of peripheral blood. Source of these receptors: a woman aged 70 to 79 with COVID-19, enrolled during active disease. Each CDR3 is given with its conserved first and last residue. Each record gives: D gene, clone size, J gene, V gene, CDR3 protein, CDR3 DNA. The D gene is left open where the match is weak. Size values are once, few and many counts, or a class for expanded clones, and some rows have none.

TRBD1 - TRBJ2-3 TRBV10-2 CASSESNGGTGSSDTQYF TGCGCCAGCAGTGAGTCAAATGGTGGGACAGGGAGTTCGGATACGCAGTATTTT
- - TRBJ2-5 TRBV3-1/TRBV3-2 CASSHRTHQETQYF TGTGCCAGCAGCCACCGGACTCATCAAGAGACCCAGTACTTC
- once TRBJ1-2 TRBV21-1 CASSKTGCVGYTF TGTGCCAGCAGCAAGACAGGGTGTGTTGGCTACACCTTC
TRBD2 - TRBJ2-2 TRBV29-1 CSVVAGGTGELFF TGCAGCGTTGTTGCGGGGGGCACCGGGGAGCTGTTTTTT
TRBD1 - TRBJ2-7 TRBV6-5 CASVSGTGAHEQYF TGTGCCAGCGTATCCGGGACAGGGGCTCACGAGCAGTACTTC
TRBD1 - TRBJ2-7 TRBV6-1 CASSDARGWDSRYEQYF TGTGCCAGCAGTGATGCCAGGGGATGGGACAGCCGCTACGAGCAGTACTTC
TRBD1 - TRBJ2-7 TRBV6-2/TRBV6-3 CASSYDSTGDHGIYEQYF TGTGCCAGCAGTTACGATTCCACAGGGGACCATGGCATATACGAGCAGTACTTC
TRBD2 - TRBJ2-7 TRBV7-3 CASSLTSGTTYEQYF TGTGCCAGCAGCTTAACCAGCGGGACTACCTACGAGCAGTACTTC
- - TRBJ1-2 TRBV30 CASDSLGNYGYTF TGTGCCTCGGACTCCCTAGGGAACTATGGCTACACCTTC
TRBD1 - TRBJ1-1 TRBV6-5 CASSRGDRYTEAFF TGTGCCAGCAGTAGGGGGGACAGGTACACTGAAGCTTTCTTT
TRBD2 - TRBJ2-2 TRBV6-5 CASTPGRGGELFF TGTGCCAGCACCCCGGGGAGGGGCGGGGAGCTGTTTTTT
TRBD2 - TRBJ2-5 TRBV19 CASSTGLAGWTQYF TGTGCCAGTAGCACGGGACTAGCGGGTTGGACCCAGTACTTC
TRBD1 - TRBJ2-7 TRBV5-1 CASSSGQGNEQYF TGCGCCAGCAGCTCGGGACAGGGGAACGAGCAGTACTTC
TRBD1 - TRBJ1-5 TRBV5-1 CASSSTGDPNQPQHF TGCGCCAGCAGCTCAACAGGGGATCCTAATCAGCCCCAGCATTTT
- - TRBJ1-4 TRBV30 CAWTPTGINEKLFF TGTGCCTGGACTCCGACAGGCATCAATGAAAAACTGTTTTTT
TRBD1 - TRBJ1-3 TRBV28 CASRTGGMAGNTIYF TGTGCCAGCAGAACAGGGGGAATGGCTGGAAACACCATATATTTT
- - TRBJ1-3 TRBV19 CASSSFGSGAFSGNTIYF TGTGCCAGTAGTAGCTTCGGCTCAGGTGCGTTCTCTGGAAACACCATATATTTT
TRBD1 - TRBJ2-5 TRBV10-3 CAISAGVGGVETQYF TGTGCCATCAGTGCAGGAGTAGGGGGCGTTGAGACCCAGTACTTC
- - TRBJ1-5 TRBV6-6 CASSFRQQINQPQHF TGTGCCAGCAGTTTTAGACAGCAGATCAATCAGCCCCAGCATTTT
- once TRBJ2-5 TRBV12-3/TRBV12-4 CATRTGGIETQYF TGTGCCACCCGAACCGGCGGGATAGAGACCCAGTACTTC
- - TRBJ1-5 TRBV7-2 CASSLGGYWRNQPQHF TGTGCCAGCAGCTTAGGCGGGTATTGGCGCAATCAGCCCCAGCATTTT
TRBD1 - TRBJ2-3 TRBV11-2 CASSLVTGQITDTQYF TGTGCCAGCAGCTTAGTAACGGGACAGATCACAGATACGCAGTATTTT
TRBD2 - TRBJ2-7 TRBV6-9 CASSSGLAGSFEQYF TGTGCCAGCAGTTCCGGACTAGCGGGATCATTTGAGCAGTACTTC
TRBD1 - TRBJ2-5 TRBV6-5 CASRGQGTQETQYF TGTGCCAGCCGGGGACAGGGGACACAAGAGACCCAGTACTTC
- - TRBJ1-5 TRBV30 CAWSGGPDQPQHF TGTGCCTGGAGTGGAGGTCCCGATCAGCCCCAGCATTTT
TRBD1 - TRBJ2-2 TRBV5-1 CASSLTGGISGELFF TGCGCCAGCAGCTTAACAGGGGGCATTTCCGGGGAGCTGTTTTTT
TRBD1 - TRBJ1-2 TRBV6-5 CASSYKGAPYGYTF TGTGCCAGCAGTTACAAGGGGGCCCCCTATGGCTACACCTTC
- - TRBJ2-1 TRBV5-1 CASSSYPGNEQFF TGCGCCAGCAGCTCGTACCCAGGCAATGAGCAGTTCTTC
- - TRBJ2-3 TRBV5-4 CASSFRGRPDTQYF TGTGCCAGCAGCTTTCGGGGGAGACCAGATACGCAGTATTTT